These 25 T cell receptor beta chains were sequenced from one sample in a study of blood T cells in healthy people across ages. It was with a sample-barcoded 5' primer and a J-beta primer mix that a second PCR of about 7 to 12 cycles was run. TCRdb recomputed calls from the 5' RACE reads with MiXCR, one row per CDR3 protein. The table has over 750,000 distinct CDR3 sequences, 25% seen once. This sample was shared with a second study, whose subject was T cells of mothers and their children.

Sequencing was performed on blood. Every receptor here comes from a boy younger than 18 in good health.

The chain carries TRBV3-1 and TRBJ2-5; either TRBD1 or TRBD2 may fit D (6 bases each). This CDR3 has 13 residues. V was cut by 4 bases and J by 4 bases, with 10 bases left in between. Germline V lookup: CDR1 LGHDT, CDR2 YNNKEL (reference sequence). The CDR3 sequence is CASSRGALETQYF. For the CDR3, the DNA is TGTGCCAGCAGCCGGGGGGCCCTAGAGACCCAGTACTTC.

This clonotype was seen a few times. The chain joins TRBV3-1 to TRBJ2-1; D gene uncertain. The CDR3 consists of 13 residues. Germline V lookup: CDR1 LGHDT, CDR2 YNNKEL (reference sequence). Trimming stripped 3 bases from V and 6 bases from J, with 9 bases between. CDR3 coding DNA: TGTGCCAGCAGCCATTCTAGGACCAATGAGCAGTTCTTC. It is translated as CASSHSRTNEQFF.

This clonotype has only a few counts. The junction departs from the called germline gene at one end, perhaps through a read error. J is TRBJ2-7 and V is TRBV7-2; 10 bases agree with TRBD1. The CDR3 runs to 15 residues. Per germline, CDR1 SGHTA and CDR2 FQGNSA. CDR3: CAGSPWGTGVNEQYF. The CDR3 DNA is TGTGCCGGCAGTCCCTGGGGGACAGGGGTTAATGAGCAGTACTTC. Full variable domain (remainder filled in from reference TRBV7-2 and TRBJ2-7): GAGVSQSPSNKVTEKGKDVELRCDPISGHTALYWYRQSLGQGLEFLIYFQGNSAPDKSGLPSDRFSAERTGGSVSTLTIQRTQQEDSAVYLCAGSPWGTGVNEQYFGPGTRLTVT.

The genes are TRBV6-2 or TRBV6-3 and TRBJ2-1; D unresolved. Trimming took 2 bases from V and 4 from J, leaving 3 bases between them. The CDR3 is 12 residues long. CDR1 MNHEY and CDR2 SVGEGT come from the germline V gene. CDR3: CASSYRYNEQFF. CDR3 in DNA: TGTGCCAGCAGTTACCGGTACAATGAGCAGTTCTTC.

The V call is TRBV9, the J call TRBJ2-3, with D hard to call. V was trimmed by 0 bases and J by 5 bases, leaving 4 bases between them. This CDR3 comprises 12 residues. Germline CDR1 is SGDLS and CDR2 is YYNGEE. The CDR3 spells CASSVALDTQYF. CDR3 coding DNA: TGTGCCAGCAGCGTAGCTCTAGATACGCAGTATTTT.

The chain combines TRBV3-1 with TRBJ2-1; unclear D gene. Trimming removed 4 bases at V and 7 bases at J, with 8 bases between. The germline gives CDR1 LGHDT, CDR2 YNNKEL (reference sequence). The CDR3 has 12 residues. CDR3 bases: TGTGCCAGCAGCCCGCGGTCGAATGAGCAGTTCTTC. Protein: CASSPRSNEQFF.

The chain's CDR3 is CASSPGGPRGYEQYF. As DNA, the CDR3 is TGTGCCAGCAGCCCAGGAGGGCCCAGGGGGTACGAGCAGTACTTC. This rearrangement joins TRBV7-2 to TRBJ2-5; perhaps TRBD1 as D (7 bases). The J call is uncertain, as TRBJ2-7 better fits the DNA end. CDR1 SGHTA and CDR2 FQGNSA come from the germline V gene. CDR3 length: 15 amino acids.

The V and J genes are TRBV6-5 and TRBJ2-7; tentatively, D is TRBD1 or TRBD2 (6 bases each). Germline V CDR1 and CDR2: MNHEY, SVGAGI. With 5 bases removed from V and 1 base from J, the gap between germline ends came to 15 bases. CDR3 length equals 15 residues. CDR3 protein: CASSPTGAFSYEQYF. CDR3 coding DNA: TGTGCCAGCAGTCCAACGGGGGCTTTTTCCTACGAGCAGTACTTC.

The chain links TRBV28 to TRBJ2-3, with D unresolved. The CDR3 has 14 amino acids. Germline V gene sequence: CDR1 MDHEN, CDR2 SYDVKM. V was pared by 3 bases and J by 0 bases, with 7 bases between. This CDR3 reads CASSFRSSTDTQYF. CDR3 coding DNA: TGTGCCAGCAGTTTTAGGTCTAGCACAGATACGCAGTATTTT.

A remark on this clonotype: The junction does not match germline at one end; this may be a read error. This rearrangement joins TRBV10-3 to TRBJ2-2; possibly TRBD2 for D (6 bases). The CDR3 sequence is 18 residues long. CDR1 ENHRY and CDR2 SYGVKD come from the germline V gene. CDR3 coding DNA: TGTGCCATCAGTGAGTCCGGCCACGTGGGCGGGAACACCCGGGAGCTGTTTTTT. Translating gives CAISESGHVGGNTRELFF.

The chain links TRBV28 to TRBJ2-4; D is unclear. The CDR3 consists of 14 residues. In germline, CDR1 is MDHEN, CDR2 SYDVKM. V was pared by 7 bases and J by 0 bases, with 10 bases between. CDR3 loop: CASTPRVAKNIQYF. CDR3 in DNA: TGTGCCAGCACCCCTCGGGTAGCCAAAAACATTCAGTACTTC.

This chain joins TRBV4-1 and TRBJ2-5; the D call may be TRBD1 or TRBD2 (5 bases each). The J call may be incorrect, as the DNA end agrees better with TRBJ2-7. The CDR3 has 13 residues. The germline V gene has CDR1 MGHRA and CDR2 YSYEKL. The CDR3 sequence: CASSPGTHGEQYF. The CDR3 DNA reads TGCGCCAGCAGCCCCGGGACCCACGGCGAGCAGTACTTC.

The sample holds a few counts of this clonotype. J is TRBJ1-4 and V is TRBV7-9; tentative D call: TRBD1 (5 bases). Germline CDR1 is SEHNR and CDR2 is FQNEAQ (reference sequence). The CDR3 has 18 residues. Trimming stripped 2 bases from V and 0 bases from J, with 16 bases between. Here the CDR3 reads CASSLRVPEGATNEKLFF. The CDR3 nucleotides read TGTGCCAGCAGCTTAAGAGTCCCCGAAGGGGCAACTAATGAAAAACTGTTTTTT.

The rearrangement links TRBV29-1 to TRBJ2-1; no definite D call. The CDR3 is 13 amino acids. V was pared by 2 bases and J by 7 bases, with 12 bases between. Germline CDR1 SQVTM, CDR2 ANQGSEA. Here the CDR3 reads CSVEIANWNEQFF. CDR3 sequence (DNA): TGCAGCGTTGAAATTGCCAACTGGAATGAGCAGTTCTTC.

The chain carries TRBV5-1 and TRBJ2-6; D remains unclear. This CDR3 comprises 14 residues. V gave up 4 bases and J gave up 4 bases, with 9 bases separating them. The germline V gene encodes CDR1 SGHRS and CDR2 YFSETQ. The CDR3 nucleotides are TGCGCCAGCAGCCTTGACCTAGGGGCCAACGTCCTGACTTTC. Encoded protein: CASSLDLGANVLTF.

As regards this clonotype: The junction departs from the called germline gene at one end, perhaps through a read error. J is TRBJ2-3 and V is TRBV3-1; 10 bases line up with TRBD2. The CDR3 sequence is 19 residues long. CDR1 and CDR2 (germline): LGHDT, YNNKEL (reference sequence). DNA for the CDR3: TGTGCCAGCAGCCAAGACGATTCTAGCGGGGGCCCTAGCACAGATACGCGGTATTTT. Residues: CASSQDDSSGGPSTDTRYF.

V usage is TRBV25-1 and J usage is TRBJ2-2; a weak D match, TRBD2 (5 bases). The CDR3 length is 13 residues. Per germline, CDR1 MGHDK and CDR2 SYGVNS. The germline V and J ends were trimmed by 4 bases and 6 bases, with 9 bases remaining between them. The CDR3 sequence is CASSGTLAGELFF. Written as DNA, the CDR3 is TGTGCCAGCAGTGGGACTCTGGCCGGGGAGCTGTTTTTT. The full variable domain, completed using reference TRBV25-1 and TRBJ2-2, is EADIYQTPRYLVIGTGKKITLECSQTMGHDKMYWYQQDPGMELHLIHYSYGVNSTEKGDLSSESTVSRIRTEHFPLTLESARPSHTSQYLCASSGTLAGELFFGEGSRLTVL.

This chain uses TRBV7-9 with TRBJ2-5, with D possibly matching TRBD2 (6 bases). Germline CDR1 SEHNR, CDR2 FQNEAQ (reference sequence). Trimming left V 5 bases short and J 4 bases short, with 14 bases between. The CDR3 length is 14 residues. The CDR3 DNA reads as TGTGCCAGCAGCCCCCGGGACTTCGTAGAGACCCAGTACTTC. This encodes CASSPRDFVETQYF.

The J gene is TRBJ2-1, the V gene TRBV24-1; 8 bases fit TRBD1. The CDR3 is 16 amino acids. Germline loops: CDR1 KGHDR, CDR2 SFDVKD. J gave up 7 bases and V 3 bases, and 10 bases lay outside the gene matches. In DNA form, the CDR3 reads TGTGCCACCAGTGATACCGGCGGACAGGGTAGGAATGAGCAGTTCTTC. This translates into CATSDTGGQGRNEQFF.

As DNA, the CDR3 is TGCAGTGCTAGAGAGGGGGACCCCGGAACCGGGGAGCTGTTTTTT. Translated, it gives CSAREGDPGTGELFF. The genes are TRBV20-1 and TRBJ2-2; D tentatively reads TRBD1 or TRBD2 (5 bases each). Germline V CDR1 and CDR2: DFQATT, SNEGSKA (reference sequence). V lost 0 bases and J 5 bases, leaving 13 bases between the germline ends. CDR3 length: 15 residues.

This clonotype was picked up a small number of times. As DNA, the CDR3 is TGCAGCGTCCCACCCGGGACAGGGGGAGGGACCCAGTACTTC. The encoded protein is CSVPPGTGGGTQYF. This chain links TRBV20-1 with TRBJ2-1; 11 bases agree with TRBD1. The DNA end is a closer match to TRBJ2-5, so the J assignment may be wrong. Germline-derived CDR1 and CDR2 are DFQATT and SNEGSKA (reference sequence). CDR3 length equals 14 residues.

As concerns this clonotype: The conserved final phenylalanine or tryptophan is absent from the CDR3, which likely points to a read error. V usage is TRBV5-1 and J usage is TRBJ2-5; maybe TRBD2 (6 bases). V lost 2 bases and J 4 bases, leaving 9 bases between the germline ends. Germline assignment: CDR1 SGHRS and CDR2 YFSETQ. The CDR3 contains 13 residues. Here the CDR3 reads CASSFSGGETQYL. CDR3 coding DNA: TGCGCCAGCAGCTTTAGCGGAGGAGAGACCCAGTACCTC.

This clonotype came up a few times. The J gene is TRBJ2-5, the V gene TRBV9; D perhaps matches TRBD1 (7 bases). The J call may not be correct, given that the DNA end is closer to TRBJ2-1. Germline V gene lookup returns CDR1 SGDLS and CDR2 YYNGEE. The CDR3 contains 13 residues. The CDR3 sequence: CASSVVSGGEQFF. The CDR3 DNA follows: TGTGCCAGCAGCGTAGTGTCAGGGGGGGAGCAGTTCTTC.

The rearrangement joins TRBV29-1 to TRBJ1-4; 9 bases map to TRBD1. Germline assignment: CDR1 SQVTM and CDR2 ANQGSEA. After removal of 6 bases from V and 7 bases from J, the junction contained 9 bases not matched to a gene. The CDR3 is 14 residues long. This CDR3 is CSVLTGGAGEKLFF. CDR3 DNA: TGCAGCGTCCTAACAGGGGGCGCGGGTGAAAAACTGTTTTTT.

The V gene is TRBV5-5, the J gene TRBJ1-5, with 8 bases identical to TRBD1. The V gene's germline CDR1 is SGHKS and CDR2 YYEKEE (reference sequence). J lost 4 bases, V lost 3 bases, and 9 bases had no gene match. CDR3 length equals 16 residues. This chain's CDR3 is CASSSQDRASNQPQHF. CDR3 nucleotides: TGTGCCAGCAGCTCTCAGGACAGGGCCTCGAATCAGCCCCAGCATTTT.